This T cell receptor (beta chain) came from a study of memory CD4+ T cells and cytomegalovirus serostatus. For the study at large: This sample comes from healthy Belgian adults, roughly 9 CMV seropositive, 24 seronegative. The study, taken as a whole, reports: A US-trained random forest predicted CMV serostatus with median AUC around 0.9. CD4+ memory repertoires contained about 40% of the roughly 160 reported CMV TCRbeta sequences.

Trimming pared 10 bases from V and 3 bases from J, leaving 13 bases between. This CDR3 has 12 amino acids. In germline, CDR1 is MNHNY, CDR2 SVGAGI (reference sequence). As to this clone: The target antigen is unknown.

The sort gate was single viable CD3+CD4+CD8-CD45RO+ cells for memory CD4+ T cells. Study processing details: Out-of-frame sequences were removed, leaving a few million distinct TCRbeta sequences. Assay used: immunoSEQ multiplex PCR; TCRdb lists only in-frame clones, some missing. The V and J calls and clone size are taken from that table; D and trimming were inferred from the DNA. The sample lists some 49,000 clones, about 73% occurring once. The receptor comes from an adult in good health and CMV-seronegative. The V gene is TRBV6-6, the J gene TRBJ2-7; D gene ambiguous. The sample consisted of memory CD4+ T cells from blood. The CDR3 DNA is TGTGCCACCGGACGGTTGAGCTACGAGCAGTACTTC. This encodes CATGRLSYEQYF.